The sample holds many counts of the clone carrying this T cell receptor (beta chain). As yet, its antigen is unknown. TCRdb reanalysed the reads using MiXCR and keeps one entry per CDR3 protein. The sample holds a few hundred thousand distinct CDR3 sequences, 17% seen once. The data stem from a study of T cell repertoires in cytomegalovirus infection. Study information: Both a matching HLA type and CMV infection were indicated by public TCR beta signatures. Study outcomes and limitations: The cumulative frequency of public TCR beta families identified carriers of CMV plus the relevant HLA. What dominated the ex vivo response were HLA-C-restricted CMV-specific TCR beta clonotypes.

V was pared by 2 bases and J by 4 bases, with 18 bases between. The germline V gene encodes CDR1 SGHTA and CDR2 FQGNSA. There are 17 residues in the CDR3. The sequence came from a human donor in good health (CMV status not recorded). Some clones in this sample may be carry-over from other donors' samples. This chain links TRBV7-2 with TRBJ2-1; no firm D call. The specimen was PBMCs. CDR3 nucleotide sequence: TGTGCCAGCAGCTTACGGGTTTTGGTTGCAGGTTACAATGAGCAGTTCTTC. Its protein is CASSLRVLVAGYNEQFF.